This is a list of T cell receptor beta chains from one sample in a study of T cell responses to AZD1222 COVID-19 vaccine. Data came from immunoSEQ multiplex PCR; TCRdb stores just in-frame clones and leaves some out. The sample consists of under 200,000 clones, 94% of them appearing once. The sequences come from peripheral blood, collected on day 0 of AZD1222 vaccination. These receptors came from an adult in good health. Both conserved end residues are trimmed from each CDR3. Each record gives: V gene, clone size, CDR3 protein. The size field is filled for only some rows; it gives once, few, many or a size class.

V: TRBV5-4
size: NA
CDR3: ASSLDRGYGYT

V: TRBV4-2
size: NA
CDR3: ASSQSGPGNTEAF

V: TRBV11-2
size: NA
CDR3: ASSLGAGEQY

V: TRBV11-2
size: NA
CDR3: ASSRTQRDHEQF

V: TRBV7-2
size: NA
CDR3: ASSSFVGRDEKLF

V: TRBV10-2
size: NA
CDR3: ASSMKDTEAF

V: TRBV5-1
size: once
CDR3: ASSLHSSTDTQY

V: TRBV5-6
size: once
CDR3: ASSLETTDFLGNTIY

V: TRBV12-5
size: NA
CDR3: ASASGQGSNQPQH

V: TRBV28
size: NA
CDR3: ASRPDRVSNQPQH

V: TRBV28
size: NA
CDR3: ASLTSGVLLGTYEQY

V: TRBV19
size: once
CDR3: ASSIYYTDTQY

V: TRBV3-1/TRBV3-2
size: NA
CDR3: ASSQPRSEGYT

V: TRBV21-1
size: NA
CDR3: ASSMGLAADQF

V: TRBV11-2
size: NA
CDR3: ASRKLIAGRDGELF

V: TRBV7-9
size: NA
CDR3: AKKTSRRSTDTQY

V: TRBV7-3
size: NA
CDR3: ASSPGPLPNEQF

V: TRBV27
size: NA
CDR3: ASSFGQGKINNEQF

V: TRBV6-5
size: NA
CDR3: ASSPLGNTEAF

V: TRBV3-1/TRBV3-2
size: NA
CDR3: ASSLGTSGSGEQF

V: TRBV19
size: NA
CDR3: ASSNRDEKLF

V: TRBV7-7
size: NA
CDR3: ASSLDWGSGNTIY

V: TRBV4-1
size: NA
CDR3: ASSQRHQGRKQETQY

V: TRBV28
size: NA
CDR3: ASSSAGTADGYT

V: TRBV6-4
size: NA
CDR3: ASSEAGAGGEQF

V: TRBV7-8
size: NA
CDR3: ASSLGVVRYEKLF

V: TRBV5-1
size: NA
CDR3: ASSLEDMNTEAF

V: TRBV4-2
size: NA
CDR3: ASSQDRGPNSPLH

V: TRBV2
size: NA
CDR3: ASRERDWNTGELF

V: TRBV2
size: NA
CDR3: ASSEAPGQGARTTDTQY

V: TRBV20-1
size: NA
CDR3: SASSGTNLQY

V: TRBV19
size: NA
CDR3: ASSAQLNTEAF

V: TRBV27
size: NA
CDR3: ASRTAGVYGYT

V: TRBV28
size: once
CDR3: ASTGGPNEKLF

V: TRBV7-9
size: NA
CDR3: ASTPRAVDYGYT

V: TRBV19
size: NA
CDR3: ASSWDAANEQF

V: TRBV28
size: NA
CDR3: ASRGAGRIAEQY

V: TRBV3-1/TRBV3-2
size: NA
CDR3: ASSQGTATEAF

V: TRBV29-1
size: NA
CDR3: SVQTSGKSNEQY

V: TRBV3-1/TRBV3-2
size: NA
CDR3: ASSRLTGSLYGYT

V: TRBV5-1
size: NA
CDR3: ASSFSEGARGNTEAF

V: TRBV18
size: NA
CDR3: ASSGGTDSTGELF

V: TRBV7-3
size: NA
CDR3: ASSHNSPLH

V: TRBV18
size: NA
CDR3: ASSPSLQGQYNEQF